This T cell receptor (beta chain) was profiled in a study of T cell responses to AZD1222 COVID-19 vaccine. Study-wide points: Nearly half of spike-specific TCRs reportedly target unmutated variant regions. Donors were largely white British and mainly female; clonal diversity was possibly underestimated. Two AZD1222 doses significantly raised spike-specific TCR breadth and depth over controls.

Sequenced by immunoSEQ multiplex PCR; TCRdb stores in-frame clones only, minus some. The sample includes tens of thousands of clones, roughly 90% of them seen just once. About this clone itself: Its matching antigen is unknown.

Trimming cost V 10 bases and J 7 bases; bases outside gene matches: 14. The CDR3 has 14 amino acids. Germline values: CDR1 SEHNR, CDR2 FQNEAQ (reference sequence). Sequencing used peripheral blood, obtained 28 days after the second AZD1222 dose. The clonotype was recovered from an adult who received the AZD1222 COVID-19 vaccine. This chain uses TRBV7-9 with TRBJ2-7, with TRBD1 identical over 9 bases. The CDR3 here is CATHPGQGSGEQYF. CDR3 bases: TGTGCCACCCACCCGGGACAGGGTTCCGGGGAGCAGTACTTC.